This T cell receptor beta chain was identified in a study of radiation and T cells in renal cell carcinoma (dated by TCRdb to about 2020). For context, the study as a whole: Samples were obtained from a clinical trial, in which 15 Gy stereotactic body radiation therapy was delivered to primary renal cell carcinomas and nephrectomy was performed 4 weeks later. In total, 50 to 60 samples, comprising around 26 tumors and some 27 peripheral blood samples, were subjected to TCR beta sequencing. In the approximately 53 samples combined, some 4 million unique CDR3 nucleotide sequences were found, encoding 3,000,000 or so unique CDR3 amino acid sequences.

Here is what the overall study found, with its caveats: An increase in top tumor clonotypes in blood was observed from baseline to 2 weeks post-radiation, followed by contraction by 4 weeks, which was taken to suggest transient expansion of tumor-resident clones. The single-armed trial design could not address effects of radiation dose or scheduling on the TCR repertoire. No pretreatment tumor biopsies were available, so the baseline intratumoral presence of clonotypes could not be determined. Blood repertoire dynamics were not followed beyond 4 weeks after treatment.

Following the manufacturer's recommendations, the immunoSEQ kit was used to generate TCR beta libraries from genomic DNA. For library preparation, a first multiplex PCR was performed with proprietary primers, followed by a second PCR in which unique barcodes were added, and bead cleanups were performed after each round. A kit-provided positive control reaction and a negative control reaction were included in every sample batch. The final libraries underwent checking on an Agilent 4200 TapeStation D1000 ScreenTape, volumetric pooling, and quantification by qPCR. Sequencing was performed on an Illumina NextSeq500 using a MidOutput 150-cycle cartridge, with 156 Read1 cycles, 15 Index1 cycles, and the kit custom primers. The pooled library was loaded at around 0.93 pM with roughly 19% PhiX control spiked in. From the authors' description of their analysis: The vendor-processed data were analyzed in R, and a clonotype was defined as all T cells that share the same CDR3 nucleotide sequence. In the clone abundance analyses, frequencies in each sample were normalized to that sample's 10,000 most abundant clones. Before analysis, public T cell clones were removed, and these numbered fewer than six per sample on average. An abundance difference of at least 32-fold between compartments was the criterion for calling clonotypes tumor-enriched or baseline blood-enriched. A beta-binomial differential abundance model was applied to find clonotypes that expanded or contracted between blood time points. The Baroni-Urbani and Buser coefficient was used to measure tumor-blood repertoire similarity, and groups were compared with two-tailed Wilcoxon tests in R. The immuneACCESS repertoire file appears here via TCRdb, limited to in-frame rearrangements. These files lack a portion of the clones; in checked studies, under half of the deficit traces to unresolved V genes, and the cause of the others is not known. V and J calls and clone size come straight from that table; D and trimming were deduced from the DNA. The sample table lists about 140,000 clones, roughly 80% of them with a count of one. In total, the top ten clones hold around a quarter of the sample.

The sample's time point label is to be understood as: baseline pretreatment blood. The treatment or condition tag for this specimen amounts to: 15 Gy SBRT to primary tumor, nephrectomy 4 weeks later. Serial peripheral blood from radiation-treated patients was sampled at baseline, 2 weeks and 4 weeks after SBRT to track tumor-enriched clonotypes. Every patient's renal cell carcinoma showed clear cell pathology. Genomic DNA for TCR sequencing was prepared using the QIAamp DNA Blood Mini Kit (Qiagen). The analyses included just those samples that passed every quality control check. As for this clone: Its target antigen remains unknown. No base quality information exists; no much larger clone differs at one position.

From cysteine to phenylalanine, the CDR3 is 16 amino acids long. Here the CDR3 DNA is all that survives: 48 bases in frame from base 1. Relative to germline, V is missing 1 base and J is missing 3 bases, with 6 bases of the junction outside any gene match. The germline V gene supplies CDR1 SGHTA and CDR2 FQGNSA. The chain couples TRBV7-2 to TRBJ2-1; the central 7 bases match TRBD2. The clonotype was recovered from a woman between 45 and 65 years old with renal cell carcinoma. The input for sequencing was blood, taken from a patient whose treatment included radiotherapy and nephrectomy. The DNA reads TGTGCCAGCAGCTTAGTATGGGGGGAGGGCTACAATGAGCAGTTCTTC. This translates into CASSLVWGEGYNEQFF.